The rows below give T cell receptor beta chains drawn from one sample of a study of blood T cell repertoires in COVID-19. Measured with immunoSEQ multiplex PCR; TCRdb has only the in-frame clones, and not every one. The repertoire holds about 200,000 clones, with roughly 81% as singletons. The sequenced sample was peripheral blood. The source is a woman at least 80 years old with acute or convalescent COVID-19. The CDR3 runs from the conserved cysteine through the conserved F or W. Fields, in order: CDR3 protein, CDR3 DNA, clone size, D gene, CDR3 length, J gene, V gene. The D gene is left open where the match is weak. Part of the rows lack a size; the others show once, few, many or a class for expanded clones.

CDR3 protein: CASSPFLSYEQYF
CDR3 DNA: TGCGCCAGCAGCCCCTTTCTTTCCTACGAGCAGTACTTC
clone size: once
D gene: NA
CDR3 length: 13
J gene: TRBJ2-7
V gene: TRBV5-1

CDR3 protein: CASSQTMERQYF
CDR3 DNA: TGTGCCAGCAGCCAAACGATGGAGCGACAGTACTTC
clone size: once
D gene: NA
CDR3 length: 12
J gene: TRBJ2-7
V gene: TRBV3-1/TRBV3-2

CDR3 protein: CASSPGLAGGPRGELFF
CDR3 DNA: TGCGCCAGCAGCCCGGGACTAGCGGGAGGGCCGAGAGGGGAGCTGTTTTTT
clone size: few
D gene: TRBD2
CDR3 length: 17
J gene: TRBJ2-2
V gene: TRBV5-1

CDR3 protein: CASSLNRGQETQYF
CDR3 DNA: TGTGCCAGCAGCTTAAACAGGGGTCAAGAGACCCAGTACTTC
clone size: NA
D gene: TRBD1
CDR3 length: 14
J gene: TRBJ2-5
V gene: TRBV5-4

CDR3 protein: CASSSWTGTEYGYTF
CDR3 DNA: TGTGCCAGCAGTTCATGGACCGGGACAGAATATGGCTACACCTTC
clone size: NA
D gene: TRBD1
CDR3 length: 15
J gene: TRBJ1-2
V gene: TRBV27

CDR3 protein: CASSLGDRGRVVEQYF
CDR3 DNA: TGCGCCAGCAGCTTGGGCGACAGGGGGCGCGTAGTCGAGCAGTACTTC
clone size: NA
D gene: TRBD1
CDR3 length: 16
J gene: TRBJ2-7
V gene: TRBV5-1

CDR3 protein: CASSPTGTGNGGNTIYF
CDR3 DNA: TGTGCCAGCTCACCAACCGGGACAGGGAACGGTGGAAACACCATATATTTT
clone size: NA
D gene: TRBD1
CDR3 length: 17
J gene: TRBJ1-3
V gene: TRBV18

CDR3 protein: CASSTLRQGVRTEAFF
CDR3 DNA: TGTGCCAGTAGTACTCTTCGACAGGGGGTGAGGACTGAAGCTTTCTTT
clone size: NA
D gene: TRBD1
CDR3 length: 16
J gene: TRBJ1-1
V gene: TRBV19

CDR3 protein: CASSVWGTGGEQYF
CDR3 DNA: TGTGCCAGCAGCGTTTGGGGGACAGGGGGAGAGCAGTACTTC
clone size: NA
D gene: TRBD1
CDR3 length: 14
J gene: TRBJ2-7
V gene: TRBV9

CDR3 protein: CSASTSSGLSYNEQFF
CDR3 DNA: TGCAGTGCTAGTACATCGTCGGGACTTTCCTACAATGAGCAGTTCTTC
clone size: NA
D gene: NA
CDR3 length: 16
J gene: TRBJ2-1
V gene: TRBV20-1

CDR3 protein: CSVTIRDGYTF
CDR3 DNA: TGCAGCGTCACGATTCGGGATGGCTACACCTTC
clone size: few
D gene: NA
CDR3 length: 11
J gene: TRBJ1-2
V gene: TRBV29-1

CDR3 protein: CASSELGTDNEQFF
CDR3 DNA: TGTGCCAGCAGCGAACTAGGTACGGACAATGAGCAGTTCTTC
clone size: NA
D gene: NA
CDR3 length: 14
J gene: TRBJ2-1
V gene: TRBV9

CDR3 protein: CASSLVGQGRGTIYF
CDR3 DNA: TGTGCCAGCAGCTTAGTGGGACAGGGGCGGGGCACCATATATTTT
clone size: NA
D gene: TRBD1
CDR3 length: 15
J gene: TRBJ1-3
V gene: TRBV7-6

CDR3 protein: CATSREYSGTSDYNEQFF
CDR3 DNA: TGTGCCACCAGCAGAGAGTATAGTGGGACTAGCGACTACAATGAGCAGTTCTTC
clone size: once
D gene: TRBD2
CDR3 length: 18
J gene: TRBJ2-1
V gene: TRBV15

CDR3 protein: CASSSLQGANYGYTF
CDR3 DNA: TGCGCCAGCAGCTCCCTCCAAGGGGCGAACTATGGCTACACCTTC
clone size: NA
D gene: NA
CDR3 length: 15
J gene: TRBJ1-2
V gene: TRBV5-1

CDR3 protein: CASSLVFVNTEAFF
CDR3 DNA: TGTGCCAGTAGTCTCGTTTTCGTGAACACTGAAGCTTTCTTT
clone size: NA
D gene: NA
CDR3 length: 14
J gene: TRBJ1-1
V gene: TRBV19

CDR3 protein: CASSLPGQLEAFF
CDR3 DNA: TGTGCCAGCAGCTTACCGGGACAGCTTGAAGCTTTCTTT
clone size: NA
D gene: TRBD1
CDR3 length: 13
J gene: TRBJ1-1
V gene: TRBV7-2